This T cell receptor beta chain stems from a study of molecular identifiers for immune sequencing clone quantification. V lost 3 bases and J lost 4, with 10 bases in between. CDR3 size: 13 residues. Study-wide results and limits: In CMV-specific effectors, clones above 20 copies held over 97% of molecules; naive, under 1%.

Naive CD8 libraries were made from about 20,000 to 1,000,000 sorted cells, and they used 10%, 30% or 50% RNA. In the sort, naive CD8 T cells were defined as CD8+CD4-CCR7+CD45RA+. Details on this clonotype: Its specificity is unknown.

Previously described methods and listed TCR primers were employed for the bulk TCR libraries. One entry per CDR3 protein results from TCRdb running MiXCR on the PCR reads. Counted here are about 640,000 distinct CDR3 sequences, 15% to 20% occurring once; the ten biggest clones make up under 0.95%. The J gene is TRBJ2-7, the V gene TRBV12-3 or TRBV12-4, with D perhaps matching TRBD2 (6 bases). The receptor was derived from a human donor in good health. Some libraries in this study had Jurkat cell RNA spiked in. Sample: naive CD8+ T cells from blood, with Jurkat cell RNA spiked in. Subset denoted: FACS-sorted CD8+CD4-CCR7+CD45RA+ naive T cells. The CDR3 DNA reads TGTGCCAGCAGTTTTGGGAGGATATACGAGCAGTACTTC. Its protein product is CASSFGRIYEQYF.